A single sample is the source of the 17 T cell receptor beta chains below, sequenced in a study of T cell responses to AZD1222 COVID-19 vaccine. Produced via immunoSEQ multiplex PCR; TCRdb's table is partial and in-frame only. Counted here are under 200,000 clones, roughly nine tenths occurring once; the ten biggest clones make up 0.85% to 1.2%. Source: peripheral blood, taken 28 days after the second AZD1222 dose. The receptors here all came from an adult who received the AZD1222 COVID-19 vaccine.

The V gene is TRBV3-1 (or the pseudogene TRBV3-2), the J gene TRBJ2-1; D not certain. CDR1 is LGHDT and CDR2 is YNNKEL in the germline V gene (reference sequence). This CDR3 comprises 12 residues. The ends were cut back, 2 bases at V and 7 bases at J, with 6 bases in the middle. DNA for the CDR3: TGTGCCAGCAGCCAAAGTTTGAATGAGCAGTTCTTC. Protein product: CASSQSLNEQFF.

The V gene is TRBV3-1 (or the pseudogene TRBV3-2), the J gene TRBJ2-5; D unresolved. The CDR3 length is 11 residues. CDR1 is LGHDT and CDR2 is YNNKEL in the germline V gene (reference sequence). V lost 1 base to trimming and J lost 13 bases, with 10 bases between them. CDR3 loop: CASSQGSAPYF. The CDR3 region has the DNA TGTGCCAGCAGCCAAGGATCCGCGCCGTACTTC.

This clone was seen only once. The chain employs TRBV19 and TRBJ2-6; D tentatively reads TRBD1 or TRBD2 (5 bases each). The CDR3 is made up of 15 amino acids. Germline V lookup: CDR1 LNHDA, CDR2 SQIVND (reference sequence). Trimming removed 7 bases from V and 4 bases from J, with 14 bases in between. The CDR3, as DNA: TGTGCCAGTACGGCAGGGACGGCCGGGGCCAACGTCCTGACTTTC. Translating it yields CASTAGTAGANVLTF.

Notes on this clone: A read error may produce the germline difference seen at one junction end. The chain is built from TRBV7-8 and TRBJ2-2; no clear D. CDR1 and CDR2 (germline): SGHVS, FQNEAQ. This CDR3 contains 14 residues. CDR3 DNA sequence: TGTGCCAGCAGCTTAGATTCGAAGACCGGGGAGCTGTTTTTT. Translated: CASSLDSKTGELFF.

V is TRBV2 and J is TRBJ1-1, with D possibly matching TRBD1 (5 bases). Germline V gene lookup returns CDR1 SNHLY and CDR2 FYNNEI. Trimming pared 3 bases from V and 7 bases from J, leaving 9 bases between. The CDR3 totals 12 residues. The CDR3 loop is CASSDLGGEAFF. The CDR3 DNA is TGTGCCAGCAGTGATTTGGGGGGTGAAGCTTTCTTT.

J is TRBJ1-5 and V is TRBV7-8; no clear D gene. Trimming removed 5 bases from V and 7 bases from J, with 9 bases in between. The CDR3 runs 12 residues. The germline gives CDR1 SGHVS, CDR2 FQNEAQ. This CDR3 reads CASSPMGQPQHF. The CDR3 nucleotides are TGTGCCAGCAGCCCAATGGGACAGCCCCAGCATTTT.

The chain employs TRBV5-6 and TRBJ2-6, with D unclear. V was cut by 6 bases and J by 2 bases, with 6 bases left in between. Per the germline V gene, CDR1 is SGHDT and CDR2 is YYEEEE. This CDR3 region has 13 residues. CDR3: CASKDTGANVLTF. In DNA form, the CDR3 reads TGTGCCAGCAAAGATACTGGGGCCAACGTCCTGACTTTC.

The V gene is TRBV19, the J gene TRBJ1-5, with no clear D. Germline V CDR1 and CDR2: LNHDA, SQIVND (reference sequence). The CDR3 loop spans 10 amino acids. V was shortened by 7 bases and J by 9 bases, with 7 bases between the two germline ends. The CDR3, as DNA: TGTGCCAGTATTAGTCCGCCCCAGCATTTT. Amino acids: CASISPPQHF.

This clone was recorded once. The V and J genes are TRBV7-2 and TRBJ1-4; unclear D gene. V was clipped by 1 base and J by 8 bases, with 20 bases between them. The CDR3 spans 17 residues. CDR1 SGHTA and CDR2 FQGNSA come from the germline V gene. DNA for the CDR3: TGTGCCAGCAGCTTAGTAGGTCGAGGGCTCTCGGGAGAAAAACTGTTTTTT. As protein: CASSLVGRGLSGEKLFF.

This chain links TRBV27 with TRBJ1-2; D is uncertain. CDR3 size: 15 residues. The germline V and J ends were trimmed by 0 bases and 3 bases, with 11 bases remaining between them. Germline CDR1 and CDR2: MNHEY and SMNVEV (reference sequence). CDR3 coding DNA: TGTGCCAGCAGTTTATCGGGTGGTTCGCACTATGGCTACACCTTC. Residues: CASSLSGGSHYGYTF.

Only one count was recorded for this clone. This chain connects TRBV2 to TRBJ1-5; tentatively, D is TRBD1 (6 bases). Germline V gene sequence: CDR1 SNHLY, CDR2 FYNNEI. The ends were cut back, 6 bases at V and 13 bases at J, with 19 bases in the middle. CDR3 size: 13 residues. For the CDR3, the DNA is TGTGCCAGCAGGGGAGACGGGACATTGCCGCAGCATTTT. This codes for CASRGDGTLPQHF.

The gene calls are TRBV7-2 and TRBJ1-4; 8 nucleotides align to TRBD1. The CDR3 totals 15 residues. Germline CDR1 and CDR2: SGHTA and FQGNSA. Unmatched junction bases numbered 10, after V lost 5 bases and J lost 8 bases. CDR3: CASSLAWTGFEKLFF. Here the CDR3 DNA reads TGTGCCAGCAGCCTCGCATGGACAGGGTTCGAAAAACTGTTTTTT.

This clone was counted between two and nine times. CDR3 bases: TGTGCCAGTCAGGGACAACTCTACAATGAGCAGTTCTTC. Amino acid sequence: CASQGQLYNEQFF. V usage is TRBV14 and J usage is TRBJ2-1; D might be TRBD1 (6 bases). CDR3 size: 13 residues. Germline lookup yields CDR1 SGHDN and CDR2 FVKESK. With 9 bases removed from V and 3 bases from J, the gap between germline ends came to 12 bases.

This clone was counted a few times. The rearrangement joins TRBV10-3 to TRBJ2-7, with D maybe TRBD1 (6 bases). Trimming shortened V by 4 bases and J by 0 bases, and 13 bases separated the two germline ends. CDR1 is ENHRY, CDR2 SYGVKD, per germline. This CDR3 has 15 amino acids. CDR3 sequence: CAISGGDIYSYEQYF. In nucleotides, the CDR3 is TGTGCCATCAGTGGAGGGGACATATACTCCTACGAGCAGTACTTC.

V is TRBV18 and J is TRBJ2-1; D ambiguous. V shed 0 bases and J shed 3 bases, with 9 bases lying between them. Germline-derived CDR1 and CDR2 are KGHSH and LQKENI. The length of the CDR3 is 15 residues. The CDR3 bases are TGTGCCAGCTCACCACCGGGATTTAGCTACAATGAGCAGTTCTTC. Translation gives CASSPPGFSYNEQFF.

This clone was seen only a few times. This rearrangement joins TRBV4-1 to TRBJ2-5; D might be TRBD1 (5 bases). This CDR3 comprises 16 residues. V was pared by 2 bases and J by 2 bases, with 15 bases between. Germline V gene lookup returns CDR1 MGHRA and CDR2 YSYEKL. Written as DNA, the CDR3 is TGCGCCAGCAGCCAATCACTCCTTAAGGGGCAAGAGACCCAGTACTTC. Amino acids: CASSQSLLKGQETQYF.

The chain couples TRBV11-3 to TRBJ1-2, with 8 nucleotides matching TRBD1. Trimming took 0 bases from V and 2 from J; bases not matched to a gene: 5. The CDR3 totals 16 residues. Looked up from germline, CDR1 is SGHNT and CDR2 is YENEEA. This CDR3 is CASSLERTGLNYGYTF. CDR3 DNA sequence: TGTGCCAGCAGCTTAGAGCGGACAGGGTTGAACTATGGCTACACCTTC.